Given below is one TCR beta chain in context. This clone occurred once. It lacks a known antigen. No base quality information exists; no much larger clone differs at one position. No immune events such as infections were documented for the healthy donors during the collection period. Healthy-donor blood repertoires served as a training cohort to calibrate time-dependent variance in a beta-binomial model of T-cell clone differential abundance. There were some ten healthy donors in the training cohort, of whom 3 were female and 7 were male. An age range of about 29 to 65 years, with an average of about 39 years, was recorded for the donors. Whole blood, obtained from a commercial supplier, was collected from each healthy donor at three time points spaced around 2 weeks apart. For immunosequencing, genomic DNA was extracted from whole blood that had not been sorted. TCRbeta CDR3 regions were profiled with the immunoSEQ Assay using bias-controlled multiplex PCR amplification of genomic DNA. Processing in the source paper ran as follows. To quantify the absolute abundance of each unique TCRbeta CDR3 region, the sequences were collapsed and filtered. Differential abundance was assessed using a binomial (Fisher-equivalent) model and a beta-binomial model in which time-dependent variance fitted from healthy donors was added. Clones with fewer than 5 combined templates were excluded, and clones with Benjamini-Hochberg FDR below 0.01 were called differentially abundant. The form v = (b*log(k)+a)^2 was used to model beta-binomial variance as a function of total template count across the two samples. Held by TCRdb, this immuneACCESS table contains in-frame sequences only and omits some clones. Under half of the omission traces to an unresolved V gene where checked; the cause of the rest is unknown. Clonal size and the V and J genes are those of that table, whereas D and trimming came from the DNA. The sample data list some 77,000 clones, and more than 70% of these were observed just once. Of the sample, around 19% falls within the top ten clones.

This sample was taken from a study of identifying expanded T cells in peripheral blood (dated by TCRdb to about 2019). For the wider study: Separate aliquots of the same genomic DNA pool were sequenced to produce technical replicates, and four replicates were compared in pairs. Study-level results and caveats: Both the number of clones called differentially abundant and the false-positive rate were significantly reduced by the beta-binomial model across all healthy-donor time intervals. Across all healthy donors, variance in clone template counts between two-week samples was found to increase significantly with total template count. The authors expected that over much longer intervals, such as months to years, biological variance in healthy repertoires might increase even further. The binomial model flagged approximately 1.3 differentially abundant clones between technical replicates but around 15 over approximately 2 weeks and 19 over four weeks.

Based on the germline V gene, the CDR1 and CDR2 sequences are LGHNA and YNFKEQ. V is reduced by 0 bases and J by 0 bases, leaving a spacing of 10 bases between them. CDR3 length: 16 amino acids, cysteine to phenylalanine. Solely the CDR3 DNA is kept, with 48 bases framed from the first base. The sequenced sample consisted of blood. This chain joins TRBV4-2 to TRBJ2-3; confidence is insufficient to name the D gene. The source is a person aged 18-70 years in good health. The CDR3 is CASSQEDGLSTDTQYF. In nucleotide form, the sequence is TGTGCCAGCAGCCAAGAGGATGGGCTGAGCACAGATACGCAGTATTTT.